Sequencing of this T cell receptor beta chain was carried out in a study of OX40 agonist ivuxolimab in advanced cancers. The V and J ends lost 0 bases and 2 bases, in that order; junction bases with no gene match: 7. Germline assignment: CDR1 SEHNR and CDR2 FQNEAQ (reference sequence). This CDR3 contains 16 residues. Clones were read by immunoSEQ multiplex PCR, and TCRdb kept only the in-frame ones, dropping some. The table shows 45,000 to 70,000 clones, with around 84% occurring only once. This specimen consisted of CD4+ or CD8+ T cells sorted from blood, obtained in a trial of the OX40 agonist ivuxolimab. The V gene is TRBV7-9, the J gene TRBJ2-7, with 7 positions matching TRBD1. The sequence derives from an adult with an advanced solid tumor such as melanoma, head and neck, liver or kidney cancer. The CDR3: CASSLALGGSTYEQYF. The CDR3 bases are TGTGCCAGCAGCTTAGCGTTAGGGGGCAGCACCTACGAGCAGTACTTC.